This T cell receptor beta chain was sequenced in a study of cytotoxic CD8 clonotypes in ibrutinib-treated CLL. The overall study: The patients comprised some twelve relapsed/refractory and about 15 treatment-naive cases, 17 to 18 IGHV unmutated. Response samples came after a median roughly 11 months of treatment, range 6 to 36. Samples averaged approximately 260,000 productive templates and just under 95,000 productive rearrangements. Regarding the study as a whole: Clonotypes that were public were uncommon, and they contracted or stayed stable on treatment.

Profiling relied on immunoSEQ multiplex PCR, and the TCRdb table lists in-frame clones only, not all of them. The sample has around 200,000 clones; roughly 79% are singletons. This CDR3 contains 14 residues. Germline CDR1 is LNHDA and CDR2 is SQIVND (reference sequence). Trimming left V 6 bases short and J 2 bases short, with 13 bases between. Concerning this clone itself: No antigen is known for it.

This TCR came from a human donor with chronic lymphocytic leukemia. Sequences were derived from PBMCs, sampled after 12 months of ibrutinib treatment. This sequence joins TRBV19 and TRBJ1-2; no definite D call. The CDR3 protein is CASRDTALNYGYTF. The CDR3 DNA reads TGTGCCAGTAGGGATACAGCCCTAAACTATGGCTACACCTTC.